The source of this T cell receptor beta chain is a study of memory CD4+ T cells and cytomegalovirus serostatus. Across the study: This sample comes from healthy Belgian adults, several CMV seropositive, approximately 23 seronegative. Study-wide findings and caveats: CD4+ memory repertoires contained about two fifths of the 164 reported CMV TCRbeta sequences.

Only in-frame clones appear in the TCRdb table, and some are missing; sequencing was by immunoSEQ multiplex PCR. In the table there are under 80,000 clones, 75% to 85% of which are singletons. On this clone: Antigen unknown.

The sort gate was single viable CD3+CD4+CD8-CD45RO+ cells for memory CD4+ T cells. Trimming cost V 0 bases and J 0 bases, with 9 bases left between them. The CDR3 contains 16 residues. CDR1 is MNHEY and CDR2 is SVGAGI in the germline V gene. Sequences were obtained from memory CD4+ T cells from blood. The receptor comes from an adult in good health and CMV-seronegative. J is TRBJ1-3 and V is TRBV6-5; unclear D gene. CDR3 DNA sequence: TGTGCCAGCAGTTACTCGCCGCGGAGCTCTGGAAACACCATATATTTT. Protein sequence: CASSYSPRSSGNTIYF.